The source of this T cell receptor (beta chain) is a study of T-cell memory formation after mild COVID-19. Study in general: TCR clusters largely stayed donor specific. Study-level findings and limits: Certain responding clones were present in pre-infection memory, suggesting participation of cross-reactive memory. Later expanders leaned CD4+, whereas clones that contracted between day 15 and 85 were balanced CD4/CD8.

There are many counts of this clonotype. No antigen is known for it. The CDR3 is 13 residues long. The V gene lost 3 bases and the J gene lost 4 bases, with 8 bases spanning the gap. TCRdb passed the 5' RACE reads through MiXCR, listing each CDR3 protein once. The sample lists approximately 560,000 distinct CDR3 sequences, approximately 15% occurring once. This receptor was identified in an adult woman who had mild COVID-19 (a few samples of this study predate the infection). Cell type and time point are not known. The material sequenced was PBMCs or a T cell subset sorted from them (not recorded which). This chain connects TRBV12-3 or TRBV12-4 to TRBJ2-3, with D perhaps given as TRBD1 or TRBD2 (5 bases each). CDR3 nucleotides: TGTGCCAGCAGTTTTTGGGGGTCAGATACGCAGTATTTT. Encoded protein: CASSFWGSDTQYF.